A selection of T cell receptor beta chains follows, all from one sample in a study of blood T cell repertoires in COVID-19. Method: immunoSEQ multiplex PCR; TCRdb's copy keeps in-frame clones and lacks some. The top ten hold roughly 36% of the sample, which has 70,000 or so clones, around three quarters seen once. Sequencing was performed on peripheral blood. The receptors come from a woman in her sixties or seventies with acute or convalescent COVID-19. CDR3s include the opening cysteine and the closing phenylalanine or tryptophan. The D gene is left open where the match is weak. Only some rows state a clone size, as once, few, many or a class for expanded clones.

CDR3nt: TGTGCCAGCAGTTTATCGCCCAGGGGGCAAGACGAGCAGTACTTC
CDR3aa: CASSLSPRGQDEQYF
abundance: .
j_gene: TRBJ2-7
d_gene: TRBD1
len: 15
v_gene: TRBV27

CDR3nt: TGTGCCAGCAGTGGATCTAGCGGGAGGGCCACTGAGCAGTTCTTC
CDR3aa: CASSGSSGRATEQFF
abundance: .
j_gene: TRBJ2-1
d_gene: TRBD2
len: 15
v_gene: TRBV9

CDR3nt: TGTGCCAGCAGCTTAAGGGGGAGCAATCAGCCCCAGCATTTT
CDR3aa: CASSLRGSNQPQHF
abundance: .
j_gene: TRBJ1-5
d_gene: .
len: 14
v_gene: TRBV7-2

CDR3nt: TGTGCCAGCAAACAGGGATCCAACTATGGCTACACCTTC
CDR3aa: CASKQGSNYGYTF
abundance: .
j_gene: TRBJ1-2
d_gene: .
len: 13
v_gene: TRBV28

CDR3nt: TGTGCCAGCAGCGTGACGACAAATGGCTACACCTTC
CDR3aa: CASSVTTNGYTF
abundance: .
j_gene: TRBJ1-2
d_gene: .
len: 12
v_gene: TRBV7-2

CDR3nt: TGCGCCAGCAGCTTGTTAGCGGGAGACTACAATGAGCAGTTCTTC
CDR3aa: CASSLLAGDYNEQFF
abundance: .
j_gene: TRBJ2-1
d_gene: TRBD2
len: 15
v_gene: TRBV5-1

CDR3nt: TGTGCCAGCACCTCAGGGGGCAATGAGCAGTTCTTC
CDR3aa: CASTSGGNEQFF
abundance: many
j_gene: TRBJ2-1
d_gene: TRBD1
len: 12
v_gene: TRBV27

CDR3nt: TGTGCCAGCAGCACCCGGGTTGGGGGGAATTCACCCCTCCACTTT
CDR3aa: CASSTRVGGNSPLHF
abundance: .
j_gene: TRBJ1-6
d_gene: .
len: 15
v_gene: TRBV7-8

CDR3nt: TGCAGCGTTGACAGGGATGGAAACGAGCAGTACTTC
CDR3aa: CSVDRDGNEQYF
abundance: .
j_gene: TRBJ2-7
d_gene: .
len: 12
v_gene: TRBV29-1

CDR3nt: TGTGCCAGCAGCTTAGCGCTGTCTGCGGGTCAAGAGACCCAGTACTTC
CDR3aa: CASSLALSAGQETQYF
abundance: few
j_gene: TRBJ2-5
d_gene: .
len: 16
v_gene: TRBV7-2

CDR3nt: TGTGCCAGCAGCTTCGGGACAAGAAACACCATATATTTT
CDR3aa: CASSFGTRNTIYF
abundance: .
j_gene: TRBJ1-3
d_gene: .
len: 13
v_gene: TRBV5-4

CDR3nt: TGCAGCGGTAGACTAGCGGCATCAGATACGCAGTATTTT
CDR3aa: CSGRLAASDTQYF
abundance: .
j_gene: TRBJ2-3
d_gene: TRBD2
len: 13
v_gene: TRBV29-1

CDR3nt: TGTGCCAGCAGTTTCAGGCTAGCGGGAAATGCGGCAGATACGCAGTATTTT
CDR3aa: CASSFRLAGNAADTQYF
abundance: .
j_gene: TRBJ2-3
d_gene: TRBD2
len: 17
v_gene: TRBV28

CDR3nt: TGTGCCAGCGGTCTGGGCGACAGGGGTACCGAGAACTATGGCTACACCTTC
CDR3aa: CASGLGDRGTENYGYTF
abundance: .
j_gene: TRBJ1-2
d_gene: TRBD1
len: 17
v_gene: TRBV2

CDR3nt: TGTGCCAGCAGCATATCTTGGGGACTAGCGGCCTACAATGAGCAGTTCTTC
CDR3aa: CASSISWGLAAYNEQFF
abundance: .
j_gene: TRBJ2-1
d_gene: TRBD2
len: 17
v_gene: TRBV13

CDR3nt: TGTGCCAGCCGTCGGGGAGGGAGACAGGACAGCCGGGGCTACACCTTC
CDR3aa: CASRRGGRQDSRGYTF
abundance: few
j_gene: TRBJ1-2
d_gene: .
len: 16
v_gene: TRBV28

CDR3nt: TGCGCCAGCAGCCCGCTAACTAGCGGGGGGAACAATGAGCAGTTCTTC
CDR3aa: CASSPLTSGGNNEQFF
abundance: .
j_gene: TRBJ2-1
d_gene: TRBD2
len: 16
v_gene: TRBV5-1

CDR3nt: TGTGCCATTCGGACTAGCGGGAGAGGCACAGATACGCAGTATTTT
CDR3aa: CAIRTSGRGTDTQYF
abundance: .
j_gene: TRBJ2-3
d_gene: TRBD2
len: 15
v_gene: TRBV6-5

CDR3nt: TGTGCCAGCAGCACAGGTTCTCCAGGGGAAAAACTGTTTTTT
CDR3aa: CASSTGSPGEKLFF
abundance: .
j_gene: TRBJ1-4
d_gene: .
len: 14
v_gene: TRBV6-5

CDR3nt: TGTGCCAGCAGCCCGGGAGGGAACCCGATCTCCTACAATGAGCAGTTCTTC
CDR3aa: CASSPGGNPISYNEQFF
abundance: .
j_gene: TRBJ2-1
d_gene: TRBD2
len: 17
v_gene: TRBV9

CDR3nt: TGTGCCAGCAGGGGACAGGGGGCAGGGGAGCTGTTTTTT
CDR3aa: CASRGQGAGELFF
abundance: .
j_gene: TRBJ2-2
d_gene: TRBD1
len: 13
v_gene: TRBV2

CDR3nt: TGTGCCAGCAGTGACCGGGGAGCAACTAATGAAAAACTGTTTTTT
CDR3aa: CASSDRGATNEKLFF
abundance: .
j_gene: TRBJ1-4
d_gene: .
len: 15
v_gene: TRBV25-1

CDR3nt: TGTGCCAGCAGCTTAGAAGCTGAGAGCTCCTACGAGCAGTACTTC
CDR3aa: CASSLEAESSYEQYF
abundance: .
j_gene: TRBJ2-7
d_gene: .
len: 15
v_gene: TRBV7-2

CDR3nt: TGTGCCAGCTCCCAATCCACTTCTCAAGAGACCCAGTACTTC
CDR3aa: CASSQSTSQETQYF
abundance: .
j_gene: TRBJ2-5
d_gene: .
len: 14
v_gene: TRBV18

CDR3nt: TGTGCCAGCAGCCGGAGGACAGGGGGCTTGTCAGGGGAAGCTTTCTTT
CDR3aa: CASSRRTGGLSGEAFF
abundance: .
j_gene: TRBJ1-1
d_gene: TRBD1
len: 16
v_gene: TRBV7-9

CDR3nt: TGCGCCAGCAGTGGGGCCCAGGCAGGGGCGAACACTGAAGCTTTCTTT
CDR3aa: CASSGAQAGANTEAFF
abundance: .
j_gene: TRBJ1-1
d_gene: .
len: 16
v_gene: TRBV10-2